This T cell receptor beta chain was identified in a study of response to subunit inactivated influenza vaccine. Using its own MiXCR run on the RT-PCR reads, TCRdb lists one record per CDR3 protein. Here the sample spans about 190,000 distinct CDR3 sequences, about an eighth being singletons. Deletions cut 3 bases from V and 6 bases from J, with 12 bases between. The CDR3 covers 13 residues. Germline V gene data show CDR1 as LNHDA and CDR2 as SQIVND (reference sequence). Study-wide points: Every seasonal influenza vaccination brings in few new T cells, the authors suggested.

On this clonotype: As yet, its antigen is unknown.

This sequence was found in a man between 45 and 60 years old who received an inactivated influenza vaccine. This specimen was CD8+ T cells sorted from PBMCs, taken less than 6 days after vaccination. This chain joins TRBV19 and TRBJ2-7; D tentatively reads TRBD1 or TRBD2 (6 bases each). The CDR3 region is CASSIGSGAEQYF. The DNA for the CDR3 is TGTGCCAGTAGTATCGGTTCGGGGGCCGAGCAGTACTTC. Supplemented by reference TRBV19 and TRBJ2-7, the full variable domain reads DGGITQSPKYLFRKEGQNVTLSCEQNLNHDAMYWYRQDPGQGLRLIYYSQIVNDFQKGDIAEGYSVSREKKESFPLTVTSAQKNPTAFYLCASSIGSGAEQYFGPGTRLTVT.